Listed here is a single T cell receptor (beta chain). These data are taken from a study of blood T cell repertoires in COVID-19. Across the whole study: PBMCs, B-cell-depleted T cells, or T cells were the source of the cDNA or gDNA that made up the material.

Sequencing was performed with immunoSEQ multiplex PCR; in TCRdb, only in-frame clones are kept and a portion is missing. The table lists more than 300,000 clones, nearly 90% of them singletons. The TCR comes from a woman aged 40-49 years with COVID-19, enrolled during active disease. The specimen sequenced was peripheral blood.

The CDR3 sequence is CASSSPTSGSIYEQYF. DNA of the CDR3: TGTGCCAGCAGCTCACCGACTAGCGGGAGTATCTACGAGCAGTACTTC. The chain carries TRBV5-4 and TRBJ2-7; 12 positions agree with TRBD2. This CDR3 is built from 16 residues. Per the germline V gene, CDR1 is SGHNT and CDR2 is YYREEE (reference sequence). Trimming cost V 3 bases and J 3 bases; bases outside gene matches: 7.